The 5 T cell receptor beta chains given below trace back to one sample, sequenced in a study of early T cells in non-severe SARS-CoV-2 infection. Each CDR3 protein gets one entry after TCRdb re-called the 5' RACE reads with MiXCR. The table lists under 85,000 distinct CDR3 sequences, about 12% of them singletons. The specimen was whole blood. The receptors derive from an adult who was a healthcare worker with PCR-confirmed SARS-CoV-2 infection or an uninfected control (not recorded which).

This clonotype has at least ten counts. The chain has TRBV7-3 and TRBJ2-1, with D maybe TRBD1 (5 bases). The CDR3 runs 12 residues. Deletions cut 5 bases from V and 5 bases from J, with 7 bases between. Germline values: CDR1 SGHTA, CDR2 FQGTGA. CDR3 in amino acids: CASSPRDNEQFF. CDR3 bases: TGTGCCAGCAGCCCCAGGGACAATGAGCAGTTCTTC.

The V and J genes are TRBV7-6 and TRBJ2-1, with a weak D call TRBD2 (6 bases). The CDR3 loop spans 12 amino acids. The germline CDR1 and CDR2 sequences are SGHVS and FNYEAQ. V was shortened by 4 bases and J by 16 bases, with 17 bases between the two germline ends. The CDR3 is CASSSGVPGAFF. The DNA of the CDR3 is TGTGCCAGCAGCTCGGGGGTCCCGGGAGCATTCTTC.

The gene calls are TRBV3-1 and TRBJ2-7; D may match TRBD1 or TRBD2 (6 bases each). From germline, CDR1 is LGHDT and CDR2 YNNKEL (reference sequence). The CDR3 is made up of 15 amino acids. V was trimmed by 4 bases and J by 6 bases, leaving 19 bases between them. The DNA for the CDR3 is TGTGCCAGCAGCCCACCCGGGACATTCGGGGGCGAGCAGTACTTC. Encoded protein: CASSPPGTFGGEQYF.

V and J are TRBV6-5 and TRBJ2-5, with 10 bases that match TRBD1. V trimming: 4 bases; J trimming: 4 bases; junction bases outside the gene matches: 6. Germline assignment: CDR1 MNHEY and CDR2 SVGAGI. The CDR3 spans 15 residues. CDR3: CASSLTGTGVETQYF. CDR3 nucleotides: TGTGCCAGCAGTTTAACCGGGACAGGGGTAGAGACCCAGTACTTC.

This clonotype was observed many times. The DNA for the CDR3 is TGCGCCAGCAGCTTGGGACAGGGCTCCTACGAGCAGTACTTC. Encoded protein: CASSLGQGSYEQYF. V gene TRBV5-1 combines with J gene TRBJ2-7; 7 positions agree with TRBD1. The CDR3 runs to 14 residues. J was trimmed by 0 bases and V by 0 bases; bases with no gene match: 0. CDR1 is SGHRS, CDR2 YFSETQ, per germline.